The 26 T cell receptor beta chains given below trace back to one sample, sequenced in a study of T cells after yellow fever vaccination. TCRdb fed the 5' RACE reads into MiXCR, producing one record per CDR3 protein. The repertoire includes a few hundred thousand distinct CDR3 sequences, roughly 4.8% of them detected once, and around 3.3% sits in the top ten. Sequencing was performed on CD4+ T cells sorted from PBMCs, taken on the day of the yellow fever booster vaccination. All receptors derive from a man between 18 and 29 years old who received the YFV17D yellow fever vaccine.

This clonotype has just a few counts. J is TRBJ2-1 and V is TRBV18; 9 bases map to TRBD1. The CDR3 runs 16 residues. Trimming took 4 bases from V and 7 from J; bases not matched to a gene: 11. Germline CDR1 KGHSH, CDR2 LQKENI. CDR3: CASSRVSGQGRNEQFF. DNA of the CDR3: TGTGCCAGCTCACGGGTATCGGGACAGGGTAGGAATGAGCAGTTCTTC.

Only a few counts were recorded for this clonotype. The chain employs TRBV6-5 and TRBJ1-2; D perhaps matches TRBD1 (6 bases). V was cut by 6 bases and J by 5 bases, with 16 bases left in between. The CDR3 sequence is 14 residues long. Germline CDR1 reads MNHEY; CDR2 reads SVGAGI. This CDR3 reads CASSSRGGRYGYTF. The CDR3, as DNA: TGTGCCAGCAGCTCCAGGGGAGGTAGATATGGCTACACCTTC.

V gene TRBV12-3 or TRBV12-4 combines with J gene TRBJ1-1; TRBD1 might be the D (6 bases). V lost 6 bases, J lost 2 bases, and 13 bases lay in between. The CDR3 totals 14 residues. The CDR3 loop reads CASSPRGANTEAFF. CDR3 bases: TGTGCCAGCAGCCCGCGGGGGGCAAACACTGAAGCTTTCTTT.

The chain joins TRBV4-3 to TRBJ2-2; unclear D gene. The CDR3 covers 15 residues. Per the germline V gene, CDR1 is LGHNA and CDR2 is YSLEER. V was cut by 0 bases and J by 6 bases, with 11 bases left in between. The CDR3 is CASSQDLGSPGELFF. The CDR3 coding sequence is TGCGCCAGCAGCCAAGATCTGGGCAGCCCCGGGGAGCTGTTTTTT.

In its sample, this clonotype was seen many times. The chain employs TRBV12-5 and TRBJ2-5, with 8 bases matching TRBD1. With V trimmed by 4 bases and J by 4 bases, 5 bases remained unmatched. CDR3 length equals 14 residues. Germline values: CDR1 LGHNT, CDR2 FRNRAP. CDR3 DNA: TGTGCTAGTGGTTGGCAGGGGGCGACAGAGACCCAGTACTTC. Its protein is CASGWQGATETQYF.

The V and J genes are TRBV20-1 and TRBJ2-1; TRBD1 aligns across 10 bases. Germline values: CDR1 DFQATT, CDR2 SNEGSKA (reference sequence). The CDR3 is 13 residues long. The ends lost 1 base at V and 8 bases at J; junction bases unmatched: 2. CDR3 coding DNA: TGCAGTGCTAGAGCGGGACAGGGGCATGAGCAGTTCTTC. It yields the protein CSARAGQGHEQFF.

The table lists this clonotype with many counts. The chain carries TRBV20-1 and TRBJ1-2, with a weak D call TRBD1 (5 bases). The CDR3 runs 12 residues. Germline V gene data show CDR1 as DFQATT and CDR2 as SNEGSKA (reference sequence). The V gene lost 5 bases and the J gene lost 6 bases, with 13 bases spanning the gap. DNA of the CDR3: TGCAGTGCTCCCTTGGGGGTCCATGGCTACACCTTC. It codes for CSAPLGVHGYTF.

At least ten counts were recorded for this clonotype. The chain links TRBV5-4 to TRBJ2-6; D is unresolved. Germline CDR1 SGHNT, CDR2 YYREEE (reference sequence). V dropped 4 bases and J dropped 0 bases, with 11 bases sitting between them. This CDR3 is built from 16 residues. This chain's CDR3 is CASSAESSSGANVLTF. CDR3 coding DNA: TGTGCCAGCAGCGCTGAGTCGTCCTCTGGGGCCAACGTCCTGACTTTC. Full variable domain (remainder filled in from reference TRBV5-4 and TRBJ2-6): ETGVTQSPTHLIKTRGQQVTLRCSSQSGHNTVSWYQQALGQGPQFIFQYYREEENGRGNFPPRFSGLQFPNYSSELNVNALELDDSALYLCASSAESSSGANVLTFGAGSRLTVL.

This clonotype was counted at least ten times. The chain recombines TRBV6-2 or TRBV6-3 with TRBJ2-2; TRBD1 agrees at 7 bases. The CDR3 is 16 amino acids. Germline V gene data show CDR1 as MNHEY and CDR2 as SVGEGT. Trimming cost V 4 bases and J 4 bases; bases outside gene matches: 9. CDR3 sequence (DNA): TGTGCCAGCAGTTTCAAAGTCGGGACAGCCACCGGGGAGCTGTTTTTT. Amino acids: CASSFKVGTATGELFF.

This clonotype has only a few counts. CDR3: CASTLRGPYNEQFF. The CDR3 nucleotides are TGTGCCAGCACCTTGCGGGGCCCCTACAATGAGCAGTTCTTC. V is TRBV25-1 and J is TRBJ2-1, with a possible D match to TRBD2 (6 bases). Trimming removed 7 bases at V and 2 bases at J, with 12 bases between. The germline V gene has CDR1 MGHDK and CDR2 SYGVNS. The CDR3 has 14 amino acids.

This clonotype occurred a few times. This rearrangement joins TRBV6-2 or TRBV6-3 to TRBJ2-2, with a weak D call TRBD2 (6 bases). This CDR3 has 13 amino acids. In germline, CDR1 is MNHEY, CDR2 SVGEGT. With 4 bases removed from V and 7 bases from J, the gap between germline ends came to 10 bases. CDR3 amino acids: CASSSRRGGELFF. The DNA of the CDR3 is TGTGCCAGCAGTTCCAGGCGGGGCGGGGAGCTGTTTTTT.

This chain uses TRBV2 with TRBJ2-1, with D uncertain. CDR1 and CDR2 (germline): SNHLY, FYNNEI. Trimming removed 3 bases from V and 7 bases from J, with 7 bases in between. CDR3 size: 12 residues. CDR3 residues: CASSERSNEQFF. The CDR3 region has the DNA TGTGCCAGCAGTGAGAGAAGTAATGAGCAGTTCTTC. Variable domain in full (rest from reference TRBV2 and TRBJ2-1): EPEVTQTPSHQVTQMGQEVILRCVPISNHLYFYWYRQILGQKVEFLVSFYNNEISEKSEIFDDQFSVERPDGSNFTLKIRSTKLEDSAMYFCASSERSNEQFFGPGTRLTVL.

V and J are TRBV13 and TRBJ1-2; D is perhaps TRBD1 (6 bases). V lost 5 bases to trimming and J lost 9 bases, with 22 bases between them. Germline CDR1 and CDR2: PRHDT and FYEKMQ (reference sequence). The CDR3 runs to 15 residues. DNA of the CDR3: TGTGCCAGCAGCCCATGGCAGGTACGGGGGCTGAGCTACACCTTC. As protein: CASSPWQVRGLSYTF.

The chain recombines TRBV28 with TRBJ2-1, with D possibly TRBD1 on 6 matching bases. CDR3 size: 14 residues. Germline assignment: CDR1 MDHEN and CDR2 SYDVKM. V was shortened by 3 bases and J by 12 bases, with 18 bases between the two germline ends. The CDR3 coding sequence is TGTGCCAGCAGTTTTAGGGACACCTTTGAGGGGCAGTTCTTC. The encoded protein is CASSFRDTFEGQFF.

The chain carries TRBV20-1 and TRBJ1-2; a possible D gene is TRBD1 (5 bases). The V gene lost 3 bases and the J gene lost 2 bases, with 16 bases spanning the gap. CDR1 is DFQATT and CDR2 is SNEGSKA in the germline V gene (reference sequence). CDR3 length: 15 amino acids. The CDR3 DNA reads as TGCAGTGCTAGGGCCCGGGGGACGGGCAACTATGGCTACACCTTC. Amino acid sequence: CSARARGTGNYGYTF.

The CDR3: CASSLAPGGPYGYTF. The CDR3 nucleotides read TGTGCCAGCAGCTTGGCACCTGGCGGACCCTATGGCTACACCTTC. The chain has TRBV5-6 and TRBJ1-2; unclear D gene. The CDR3 spans 15 residues. In germline, CDR1 is SGHDT, CDR2 YYEEEE. Trimming pared 0 bases from V and 4 bases from J, leaving 13 bases between.

The chain has TRBV2 and TRBJ2-1, with D perhaps TRBD2 (5 bases). CDR1 SNHLY and CDR2 FYNNEI come from the germline V gene. With 7 bases removed from V and 0 bases from J, the gap between germline ends came to 7 bases. The CDR3 consists of 13 residues. The DNA for the CDR3 is TGTGCCAGCATGGCGGGCTCCTACAATGAGCAGTTCTTC. It yields the protein CASMAGSYNEQFF. Supplemented by reference TRBV2 and TRBJ2-1, the full variable domain reads EPEVTQTPSHQVTQMGQEVILRCVPISNHLYFYWYRQILGQKVEFLVSFYNNEISEKSEIFDDQFSVERPDGSNFTLKIRSTKLEDSAMYFCASMAGSYNEQFFGPGTRLTVL.

This clonotype occurred a few times. This chain links TRBV7-8 with TRBJ2-5; 7 nucleotides match TRBD1. The J segment lost 5 bases and the V segment lost 6 bases, leaving 9 bases of the junction unmatched. Germline V gene sequence: CDR1 SGHVS, CDR2 FQNEAQ. This CDR3 comprises 14 residues. CDR3 DNA: TGTGCCAGCAGGATGGGACAGCTCACGGAGACCCAGTACTTC. This gives the protein CASRMGQLTETQYF.

This chain links TRBV5-1 with TRBJ2-1; 8 nucleotides agree with TRBD1. The length of the CDR3 is 14 residues. V shed 4 bases and J 8 bases; nucleotides not matched to a gene: 8. Germline V lookup: CDR1 SGHRS, CDR2 YFSETQ. CDR3: CASSPRTGFDEQFF. DNA for the CDR3: TGCGCCAGCAGCCCGCGGACAGGGTTCGATGAGCAGTTCTTC.

This clonotype appeared a few times. This sequence joins TRBV7-2 and TRBJ2-3; D is possibly TRBD1 (6 bases). V was cut by 6 bases and J by 0 bases, with 13 bases left in between. From germline, CDR1 is SGHTA and CDR2 FQGNSA. The CDR3 runs 15 residues. CDR3 sequence reads: CASRGAGLSTDTQYF. The DNA for the CDR3 is TGTGCCAGCAGGGGGGCGGGCCTTAGCACAGATACGCAGTATTTT.

The chain links TRBV11-2 to TRBJ2-3; D uncertain. V dropped 1 base and J dropped 6 bases, with 5 bases sitting between them. The CDR3 runs to 12 residues. Per the germline V gene, CDR1 is SGHAT and CDR2 is FQNNGV. DNA of the CDR3: TGTGCCAGCAGCTTAGTCGATGATACGCAGTATTTT. Its protein is CASSLVDDTQYF.

This clonotype was counted at least ten times. The CDR3 spells CASSLDSTGSTDTQYF. The CDR3 nucleotides are TGTGCCAGCAGCCTCGATTCGACGGGAAGCACAGATACGCAGTATTTT. The V call is TRBV12-3 or TRBV12-4, the J call TRBJ2-3; a possible D gene is TRBD2 (5 bases). V shed 6 bases and J shed 0 bases, with 16 bases lying between them. The CDR3 extends over 16 amino acids.

The V call is TRBV9, the J call TRBJ1-3; D is ambiguous. The CDR3 consists of 14 residues. In germline, CDR1 is SGDLS, CDR2 YYNGEE. The V end lost 0 bases, the J end lost 4 bases, and 8 bases lay between the germline ends. The CDR3 region has the DNA TGTGCCAGCAGCGTAGAATGGGCGGGAAACACCATATATTTT. This gives the protein CASSVEWAGNTIYF. Combining the CDR3 with reference TRBV9 and TRBJ1-3 gives the whole variable domain DSGVTQTPKHLITATGQRVTLRCSPRSGDLSVYWYQQSLDQGLQFLIQYYNGEERAKGNILERFSAQQFPDLHSELNLSSLELGDSALYFCASSVEWAGNTIYFGEGSWLTVV.

The chain combines TRBV20-1 with TRBJ2-6; D gene uncertain. CDR3 length: 14 amino acids. Deletions cut 3 bases from V and 0 bases from J, with 6 bases between. CDR1 is DFQATT and CDR2 is SNEGSKA in the germline V gene (reference sequence). CDR3 coding DNA: TGCAGTGCTAGGGCAGGCTCTGGGGCCAACGTCCTGACTTTC. Amino acid sequence: CSARAGSGANVLTF.

This clonotype was seen repeatedly, ten times or more. The rearrangement links TRBV18 to TRBJ1-5, with D hard to call. Trimming stripped 3 bases from V and 4 bases from J, with 7 bases between. Per germline, CDR1 KGHSH and CDR2 LQKENI. This CDR3 contains 13 residues. CDR3 DNA: TGTGCCAGCTCACCGGAGAATAATCAGCCCCAGCATTTT. As protein: CASSPENNQPQHF.

The sample holds a few counts of this clonotype. The V call is TRBV27, the J call TRBJ2-6; D may be TRBD2 (6 bases). CDR1 is MNHEY and CDR2 is SMNVEV in the germline V gene (reference sequence). V gave up 7 bases and J gave up 4 bases, with 11 bases separating them. The CDR3 is 14 residues long. CDR3 in amino acids: CASNAGTGANVLTF. In DNA, the CDR3 is TGTGCCAGCAATGCGGGAACCGGGGCCAACGTCCTGACTTTC.